The rows below give T cell receptor beta chains drawn from one sample of a study of blood T cell repertoires in COVID-19. Clones were read by immunoSEQ multiplex PCR, and TCRdb kept only the in-frame ones, dropping some. The table has about 110,000 clones, about 80% seen once. The material sequenced was peripheral blood. Source of these receptors: an elderly woman with acute or convalescent COVID-19. The CDR3 runs from the conserved cysteine through the conserved F or W.

V gene | CDR3 length | CDR3 protein
TRBV7-3 | 16 | CASSSGLAATTDTQYF
TRBV12-5 | 14 | CASGLETGNSPLHF
TRBV13 | 16 | CASSHTWTGLGGELFF
TRBV18 | 15 | CASSPFRDRGSPQHF
TRBV5-1 | 15 | CASSLGGGLGYGYTF
TRBV7-3 | 13 | CASGTGRDNEQFF
TRBV4-1 | 15 | CASSQAGTGIGGYTF
TRBV24-1 | 13 | CATSVHRNTEAFF
TRBV6-5 | 13 | CASRRQGSSPLHF
TRBV7-2 | 12 | CASSWQGYEQYF
TRBV6-5 | 15 | CASSYSGQGNNEQYF
TRBV18 | 15 | CASSPGGSGSYEQYF
TRBV6-2/TRBV6-3 | 15 | CASSASGGGQETQYF
TRBV7-8 | 14 | CASSSGESPYEQYF
TRBV9 | 14 | CASSAGHPGNTIYF
TRBV19 | 13 | CASGKTRQGEAFF
TRBV5-1 | 15 | CASSIGQGAKDTQYF
TRBV5-1 | 17 | CASSLLGTKQSTDTQYF
TRBV11-2 | 15 | CASSRGEGGYNEQFF
TRBV29-1 | 13 | CSVGGATNEKLFF
TRBV11-2 | 18 | CASSPFMTAGGRGSEQYF
TRBV9 | 15 | CASSVGTGAPEPQHF
TRBV4-3 | 13 | CASSQVMNTEAFF
TRBV28 | 16 | CASYPFSGGLGYGYTF
TRBV28 | 15 | CASMGTSGRLETQYF
TRBV30 | 14 | CAWTNSQGSTEAFF
TRBV4-3 | 17 | CASSRLASRDSYNEQFF
TRBV2 | 16 | CASRPGGWERVYEQYF
TRBV28 | 18 | CASSPGDRLAGVPDTQYF
TRBV10-3 | 13 | CATGTGATDTQYF
TRBV19 | 14 | CASRRQGHSYEQYF
TRBV19 | 15 | CASSEQSGSGNTIYF
TRBV2 | 12 | CASSETGYGYTF
TRBV9 | 14 | CASSLQGVAEKLFF
TRBV6-5 | 14 | CASSKQGGPAEAFF